This T cell receptor beta chain was sequenced for a study of blood T cells in healthy people across ages. Study information: Per two T cells, template switching captured roughly one barcoded beta molecule.

CDR3 length: 15 amino acids. V lost 5 bases, J lost 1 base, and 13 bases lay in between. Comment on this clonotype: Its cognate antigen is unknown.

General study findings and limits: Donor CMV infection status was unknown, possibly confounding age-related changes in expanded clonotypes. Greater diversity and more naive CD4+ cells were seen in long-lived donors than in aged donors.

A second PCR, run for about 7 to 11 cycles, used a sample-barcoded 5' primer plus a J-beta primer mix. The template-switch adaptor, which had 12 random nucleotides, put a tag on each cDNA molecule. TCRdb recomputed calls from the 5' RACE reads with MiXCR, one row per CDR3 protein. The sample records hundreds of thousands of distinct CDR3 sequences, 58% being singletons. J is TRBJ2-3 and V is TRBV12-3 or TRBV12-4; the D gene is possibly TRBD2 (7 bases). Sequencing was performed on blood. The sequence came from a man under 40 in good health. In nucleotides, the CDR3 is TGTGCCAGCAGTCGGGGGGCGGTGGGCACAGATACGCAGTATTTT. It codes for CASSRGAVGTDTQYF.